This TCR beta chain originates from a study of T cell repertoires in cytomegalovirus infection. This clonotype came up a few times. Its specificity is not known. Germline assignment: CDR1 MGHRA and CDR2 YSYEKL. The CDR3 runs 15 residues. V dropped 4 bases and J dropped 7 bases, with 16 bases sitting between them. TCRdb called the reads again in MiXCR, with one record for every CDR3 protein. The profile shows approximately 910,000 distinct CDR3 sequences, about a third of them singletons. The material was cultured CD8+ T cells from PBMCs, obtained from culture after CMV antigen stimulation. V gene TRBV4-1 combines with J gene TRBJ2-2, with unresolved D. The source is a human donor in good health (CMV status not recorded). Some clones in this sample may be carry-over from other donors' samples. The CDR3 DNA follows: TGCGCCAGCAGCCCAAGACATGGGGATGGCGGGGAGCTGTTTTTT. This codes for CASSPRHGDGGELFF.